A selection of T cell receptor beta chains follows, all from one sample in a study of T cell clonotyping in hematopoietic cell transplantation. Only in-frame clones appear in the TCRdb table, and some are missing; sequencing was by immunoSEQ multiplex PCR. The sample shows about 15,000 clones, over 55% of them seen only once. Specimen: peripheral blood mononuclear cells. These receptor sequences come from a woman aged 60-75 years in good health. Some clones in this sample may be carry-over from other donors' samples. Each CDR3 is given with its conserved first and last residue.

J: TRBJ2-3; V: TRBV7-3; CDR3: CASSLGQTKTDTQYF
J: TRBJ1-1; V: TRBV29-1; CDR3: CSVDTSAGAFF
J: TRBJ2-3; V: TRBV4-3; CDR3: CASSQQVSTDTQYF
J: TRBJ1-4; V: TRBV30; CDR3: CAWGDRGVRFF
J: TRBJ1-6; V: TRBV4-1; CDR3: CASSQPRTGGGSPLHF
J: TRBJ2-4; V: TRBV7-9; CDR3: CASSKDGGGNIQYF
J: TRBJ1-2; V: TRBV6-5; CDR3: CAIRADGGYGYTF
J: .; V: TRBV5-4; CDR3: CASSLGLAGGYSYEQYF
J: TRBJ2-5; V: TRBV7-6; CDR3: CASSLGGLGVETQYF
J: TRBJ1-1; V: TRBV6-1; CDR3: CASSGVRNTEAFF
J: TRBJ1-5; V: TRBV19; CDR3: CASSTGNGQPQHF
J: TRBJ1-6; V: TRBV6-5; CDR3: CASSYSTGNNSPLHF
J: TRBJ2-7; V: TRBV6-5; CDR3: CASSYPKTGERYEQYF
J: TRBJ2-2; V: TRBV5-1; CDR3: CASSLSSGSGRPGELFF
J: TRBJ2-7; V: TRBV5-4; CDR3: CASSPGTGIINEQYF
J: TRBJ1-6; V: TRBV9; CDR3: CASSAAGTVNSPLHF
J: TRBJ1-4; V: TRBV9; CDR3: CASSVTWANEKLFF
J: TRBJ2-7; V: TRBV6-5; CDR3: CASSSPSGSLNEQYF
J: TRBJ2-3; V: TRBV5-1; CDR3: CASSLRHADTQYF
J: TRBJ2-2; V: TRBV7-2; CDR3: CASSLDGTGGIGELFF
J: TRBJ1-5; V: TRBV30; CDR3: CAWRAREALSNQPQHF
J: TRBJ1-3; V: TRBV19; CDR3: CASSRGMVRSGNTIYF
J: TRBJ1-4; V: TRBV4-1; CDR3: CASSQGRNEKLFF
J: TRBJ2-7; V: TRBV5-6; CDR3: CASSTSGSLAYEQYF
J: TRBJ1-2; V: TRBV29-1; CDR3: CSVEGPAGDYGYTF
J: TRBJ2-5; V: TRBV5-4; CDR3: CASSFRTETQYF
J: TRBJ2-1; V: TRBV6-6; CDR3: CASSYGSSYNEQFF
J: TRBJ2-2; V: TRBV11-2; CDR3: CASAPLAGVPGELFF
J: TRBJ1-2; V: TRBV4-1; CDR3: CASSQDGVMLSYGYTF
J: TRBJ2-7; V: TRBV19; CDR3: CASSTTGETGEQYF
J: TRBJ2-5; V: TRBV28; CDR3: CASSQANPIYGTGLRETQYF
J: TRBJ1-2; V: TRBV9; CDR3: CASSVVGVGGGYTF
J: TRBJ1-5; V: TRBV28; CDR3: CASSLAGKSNQPQHF
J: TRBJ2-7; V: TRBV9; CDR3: CASSVEGGSSYEQYF
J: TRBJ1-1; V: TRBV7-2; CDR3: CASSLRGRAGAEAFF
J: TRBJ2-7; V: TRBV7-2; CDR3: CASSSRQGTGEQYF
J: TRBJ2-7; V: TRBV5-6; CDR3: CASSWAYEQYF
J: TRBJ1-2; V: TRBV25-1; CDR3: CASSEWQGYGYTF
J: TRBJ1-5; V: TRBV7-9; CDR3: CASSSQSGEINQPQHF
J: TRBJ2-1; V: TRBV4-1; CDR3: CASSQAGLAGGYNEQFF
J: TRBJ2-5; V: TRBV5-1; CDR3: CASSLSFGETQYF
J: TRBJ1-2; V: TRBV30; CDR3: CAGLEGLYGYTF
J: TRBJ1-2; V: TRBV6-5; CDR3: CASSYDRGRGYTF
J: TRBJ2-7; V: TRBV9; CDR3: CASSEGTRRSAYEQYF
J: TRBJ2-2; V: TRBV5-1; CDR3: CASVRDGNTGELFF
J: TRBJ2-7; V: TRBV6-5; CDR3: CASSYRGPTDDEQYF
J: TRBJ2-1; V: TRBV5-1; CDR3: CASSLVSPSGYSSYNEQFF
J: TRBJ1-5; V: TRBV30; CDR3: CAWSDYRNQPQHF
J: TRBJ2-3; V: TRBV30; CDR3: CAWSKSLGGGTDTQYF